The clone carrying this T cell receptor beta chain was counted a few times. Trimming removed 7 bases from V and 9 bases from J; junction bases left unmatched: 18. The CDR3 contains 16 residues. CDR1 and CDR2 from the germline V gene are MNHEY and SVGEGT. MiXCR was run by TCRdb on the reads, yielding one entry per CDR3 protein. The sample has about 490,000 distinct CDR3 sequences, around a quarter seen once. The source of the sample is a study of T cell repertoires in cytomegalovirus infection. The source of this sequence is a human donor in good health (CMV status not recorded). Some clones in this sample may be carry-over from other donors' samples. The material sequenced was PBMCs. The chain links TRBV6-2 or TRBV6-3 to TRBJ2-1; 7 bases match TRBD2. In DNA form, the CDR3 reads TGTGCCAGCACCCCGGGGGGAAGGACTCTCCTATTTGAGCAGTTCTTC. Its protein is CASTPGGRTLLFEQFF.